This T cell receptor (beta chain) stems from a study of blood T cell repertoires in COVID-19. TCRdb's table, derived via immunoSEQ multiplex PCR, lists solely in-frame clones and lacks some. The table has approximately 400,000 clones, roughly 86% seen once. This CDR3 region has 14 residues. Trimming cost V 6 bases and J 7 bases, with 15 bases left between them. Germline values: CDR1 MNHEY, CDR2 SMNVEV (reference sequence). The sequence was collected from a man between 25 and 39 years old who had recovered from COVID-19. The sample comprised PBMCs or T cells enriched from blood (not recorded which). This chain joins TRBV27 and TRBJ1-4; a weak D match, TRBD1 (5 bases). The CDR3 sequence: CASSWGGWSEKLFF. For the CDR3, the DNA is TGTGCCAGCAGCTGGGGGGGTTGGAGTGAAAAACTGTTTTTT.